The 28 T cell receptor beta chains below come from one sample, sequenced in a study of T cell responses to AZD1222 COVID-19 vaccine. TCRdb's copy holds only in-frame clones and misses some; the assay was immunoSEQ multiplex PCR. This sample has tens of thousands of clones, with roughly 84% found just once. This sample comprised peripheral blood, obtained on day 0 of MenACWY control vaccination. These receptors were taken from an adult in good health.

The chain has TRBV5-1 and TRBJ1-4; TRBD1 agrees at 10 bases. The CDR3 is 15 amino acids. V lost 0 bases to trimming and J lost 7 bases; unmatched junction nucleotides: 3. CDR1 is SGHRS, CDR2 YFSETQ, per germline. The CDR3: CASSLGQGAGEKLFF. In DNA, the CDR3 is TGCGCCAGCAGCTTGGGACAGGGGGCTGGTGAAAAACTGTTTTTT.

The table lists this clone with a few counts. The rearrangement joins TRBV10-3 to TRBJ2-6, with D perhaps TRBD1 (5 bases). The V gene's germline CDR1 is ENHRY and CDR2 SYGVKD. CDR3 length: 18 residues. Trimming left V 3 bases short and J 0 bases short, with 15 bases between. The chain's CDR3 is CAISDPRMGLSGANVLTF. The DNA of the CDR3 is TGTGCCATCAGTGATCCCCGAATGGGGCTCTCTGGGGCCAACGTCCTGACTTTC.

The chain uses TRBV7-9 and TRBJ2-3; tentatively, D is TRBD2 (7 bases). The CDR3 spans 14 residues. V lost 8 bases to trimming and J lost 5 bases, with 17 bases between them. The germline V gene has CDR1 SEHNR and CDR2 FQNEAQ (reference sequence). CDR3 residues: CASSIGGAGDTQYF. CDR3 nucleotides: TGTGCCAGCTCCATTGGGGGGGCAGGAGATACGCAGTATTTT.

The chain employs TRBV11-2 and TRBJ1-1, with a weak D call TRBD1 (5 bases). The CDR3 loop spans 10 amino acids. Germline assignment: CDR1 SGHAT and CDR2 FQNNGV. The CDR3: CVVGETEAFF. CDR3 DNA: TGTGTCGTGGGGGAAACTGAAGCTTTCTTT.

This chain connects TRBV6-5 to TRBJ2-5; 10 bases match TRBD2. Germline loops: CDR1 MNHEY, CDR2 SVGAGI. The ends lost 7 bases at V and 5 bases at J; junction bases unmatched: 7. This CDR3 spans 14 amino acids. Here the CDR3 reads CASNRDSGRETQYF. The DNA of the CDR3 is TGTGCCAGCAACCGAGATAGCGGGAGGGAGACCCAGTACTTC.

The chain recombines TRBV30 with TRBJ1-1, with D tentatively TRBD1 (6 bases). The CDR3 covers 13 residues. The V and J ends lost 2 bases and 6 bases respectively, with 13 bases between them. Germline-derived CDR1 and CDR2 are GTSNPN and SVGIG (reference sequence). This CDR3 is CAWSNGGQAEAFF. CDR3 sequence (DNA): TGTGCCTGGAGTAATGGGGGGCAGGCTGAAGCTTTCTTT.

The V gene is TRBV27, the J gene TRBJ1-4, with 9 positions matching TRBD1. The ends lost 2 bases at V and 5 bases at J; junction bases unmatched: 3. The CDR3 loop spans 15 amino acids. Germline V gives CDR1 MNHEY, CDR2 SMNVEV (reference sequence). The CDR3 sequence: CASSLRTGANEKLFF. CDR3 coding DNA: TGTGCCAGCAGTTTACGGACAGGGGCGAATGAAAAACTGTTTTTT.

V and J are TRBV3-1 (or the pseudogene TRBV3-2) and TRBJ1-5; the D is unclear. Per the germline V gene, CDR1 is LGHDT and CDR2 is YNNKEL (reference sequence). Trimming left V 0 bases short and J 1 base short, with 7 bases between. The CDR3 runs to 15 residues. The CDR3 nucleotides read TGTGCCAGCAGCCAAGACAGTTCGAGCAATCAGCCCCAGCATTTT. Translating gives CASSQDSSSNQPQHF.

The V gene is TRBV11-3, the J gene TRBJ1-1; D unclear. CDR3 length: 13 amino acids. Trimming left V 0 bases short and J 8 bases short, with 10 bases between. Germline assignment: CDR1 SGHNT and CDR2 YENEEA. DNA of the CDR3: TGTGCCAGCAGCTTAGATGGCGGCACCGAAGCTTTCTTT. Its translation is CASSLDGGTEAFF. Variable domain in full (rest from reference TRBV11-3 and TRBJ1-1): EAGVVQSPRYKIIEKKQPVAFWCNPISGHNTLYWYLQNLGQGPELLIRYENEEAVDDSQLPKDRFSAERLKGVDSTLKIQPAELGDSAVYLCASSLDGGTEAFFGQGTRLTVV.

The rearrangement joins TRBV4-1 to TRBJ2-7; the D is unclear. V lost 2 bases and J 0 bases, leaving 5 bases between the germline ends. The CDR3 covers 13 residues. Germline lookup yields CDR1 MGHRA and CDR2 YSYEKL. CDR3 sequence (DNA): TGCGCCAGCAGCCAACACAACTCCTACGAGCAGTACTTC. Translated: CASSQHNSYEQYF.

This chain connects TRBV3-1 (or the pseudogene TRBV3-2) to TRBJ2-1; no definite D call. Germline V gene lookup returns CDR1 LGHDT and CDR2 YNNKEL (reference sequence). The CDR3 sequence is 15 residues long. V gave up 1 base and J gave up 6 bases, with 13 bases separating them. CDR3 region: CASSQGLTRTNEQFF. CDR3 coding DNA: TGTGCCAGCAGCCAAGGGCTCACCAGAACCAATGAGCAGTTCTTC.

The chain is built from TRBV7-9 and TRBJ1-1, with D unclear. Trimming removed 5 bases from V and 2 bases from J, with 12 bases in between. Per germline, CDR1 SEHNR and CDR2 FQNEAQ (reference sequence). This CDR3 is built from 14 residues. CDR3 sequence reads: CASSVGLTNTEAFF. CDR3 sequence (DNA): TGTGCCAGCAGCGTAGGACTTACCAACACTGAAGCTTTCTTT.

The chain recombines TRBV5-1 with TRBJ2-1; 11 nucleotides line up with TRBD2. Trimming removed 2 bases from V and 10 bases from J; junction bases left unmatched: 8. CDR1 is SGHRS, CDR2 YFSETQ, per germline. This CDR3 is 15 amino acids long. CDR3 in amino acids: CASSFLLAGESEQFF. The CDR3 DNA sequence: TGCGCCAGCAGCTTCTTACTAGCGGGAGAGAGCGAGCAGTTCTTC.

V is TRBV6-1 and J is TRBJ2-1; D possibly corresponds to TRBD2 (5 bases). V shed 2 bases and J shed 8 bases, with 25 bases lying between them. The CDR3 is 18 amino acids. Germline V gene data show CDR1 as MNHNS and CDR2 as SASEGT. The CDR3: CASSELAERSTIVYEQFF. In nucleotides, the CDR3 is TGTGCCAGCAGTGAACTGGCCGAGCGGAGTACAATAGTATATGAGCAGTTCTTC.

The chain recombines TRBV5-1 with TRBJ2-5; the match to TRBD1 covers 7 bases. CDR1 SGHRS and CDR2 YFSETQ come from the germline V gene. The CDR3 spans 15 residues. With 2 bases clipped from V and 5 bases from J, the junction kept 9 bases outside the gene matches. The CDR3 loop is CASSFSTTGWETQYF. The CDR3 DNA sequence: TGCGCCAGCAGCTTTTCAACGACAGGGTGGGAGACCCAGTACTTC.

The rearrangement links TRBV28 to TRBJ2-5; perhaps D is TRBD1 or TRBD2 (5 bases each). Deletions cut 1 base from V and 2 bases from J, with 17 bases between. Germline V CDR1 and CDR2: MDHEN, SYDVKM. The CDR3 totals 17 residues. The CDR3 loop reads CASSLLAGAGPQETQYF. The CDR3 DNA reads TGTGCCAGCAGTTTATTAGCCGGGGCAGGCCCGCAAGAGACCCAGTACTTC.

The chain employs TRBV12-5 and TRBJ2-7; D is uncertain. The germline V gene has CDR1 LGHNT and CDR2 FRNRAP. Trimming shortened V by 1 base and J by 4 bases, and 8 bases separated the two germline ends. CDR3 length: 13 amino acids. CDR3 DNA sequence: TGTGCTAGTGGTTTGGGTACGGGTTACGAGCAGTACTTC. This translates into CASGLGTGYEQYF.

The V and J genes are TRBV6-5 and TRBJ1-4; no reliable D call. This CDR3 spans 15 amino acids. Trimming removed 6 bases from V and 8 bases from J, with 19 bases in between. Germline CDR1 MNHEY, CDR2 SVGAGI. The chain's CDR3 is CASSPGQPGREKLFF. The CDR3 DNA reads as TGTGCCAGCAGCCCCGGCCAACCCGGGAGGGAAAAACTGTTTTTT.

V gene TRBV18 combines with J gene TRBJ1-2; D is ambiguous. The CDR3 spans 13 residues. Germline V gene sequence: CDR1 KGHSH, CDR2 LQKENI. V lost 6 bases and J 11 bases, leaving 19 bases between the germline ends. As DNA, the CDR3 is TGTGCCAGCTCGCCCATTAACGGGAGCCATTACACCTTC. Translation gives CASSPINGSHYTF.

Only a few counts were recorded for this clone. This sequence joins TRBV30 and TRBJ1-2; D is undetermined. Germline-derived CDR1 and CDR2 are GTSNPN and SVGIG (reference sequence). The CDR3 is made up of 14 amino acids. The germline V and J ends were trimmed by 0 bases and 4 bases, with 12 bases remaining between them. The CDR3 here is CAWSVGGRLYGYTF. In DNA form, the CDR3 reads TGTGCCTGGAGTGTAGGCGGTAGGCTCTATGGCTACACCTTC.

This sequence joins TRBV2 and TRBJ1-5, with a weak D call TRBD1 (6 bases). Trimming stripped 6 bases from V and 9 bases from J, with 18 bases between. CDR3 size: 14 residues. The germline CDR1 and CDR2 sequences are SNHLY and FYNNEI. The CDR3 DNA sequence: TGTGCCAGCAGAGAAACAGGGACCATGGCGCCCCAGCATTTT. Its protein is CASRETGTMAPQHF. Full variable domain (outside the CDR3, taken from reference TRBV2 and TRBJ1-5): EPEVTQTPSHQVTQMGQEVILRCVPISNHLYFYWYRQILGQKVEFLVSFYNNEISEKSEIFDDQFSVERPDGSNFTLKIRSTKLEDSAMYFCASRETGTMAPQHFGDGTRLSIL.

This chain links TRBV19 with TRBJ1-3; D perhaps matches TRBD1 (5 bases). The CDR3 is made up of 15 amino acids. Germline V CDR1 and CDR2: LNHDA, SQIVND (reference sequence). Trimming removed 6 bases at V and 0 bases at J, with 12 bases between. The CDR3 here is CASSWDSPSGNTIYF. Here the CDR3 DNA reads TGTGCCAGTAGCTGGGACTCCCCCTCTGGAAACACCATATATTTT.

This clone is a singleton in its sample. The chain couples TRBV27 to TRBJ1-5; D is ambiguous. There are 14 residues in the CDR3. The V end lost 2 bases, the J end lost 2 bases, and 7 bases lay between the germline ends. Germline V lookup: CDR1 MNHEY, CDR2 SMNVEV (reference sequence). The chain's CDR3 is CASSLRGGNQPQHF. In nucleotides, the CDR3 is TGTGCCAGCAGTTTACGGGGAGGCAATCAGCCCCAGCATTTT.

By frequency in the sample, this clone is medium-sized. The sample holds other DNA sequences that translate to the same CDR3. The chain recombines TRBV7-2 with TRBJ2-5; D is perhaps TRBD2 (5 bases). Germline-derived CDR1 and CDR2 are SGHTA and FQGNSA. Trimming removed 1 base from V and 5 bases from J, with 11 bases in between. This CDR3 comprises 14 residues. The CDR3 coding sequence is TGTGCCAGCAGCTTAGGCGGAGGCCGGGAGACCCAGTACTTC. Its translation is CASSLGGGRETQYF.

The CDR3 sequence: CASMESYEQYF. The CDR3 DNA sequence: TGTGCCAGCATGGAGTCCTACGAGCAGTACTTC. This sequence joins TRBV28 and TRBJ2-7; the D is unclear. The CDR3 has 11 amino acids. V was shortened by 7 bases and J by 1 base, with 5 bases between the two germline ends. From germline, CDR1 is MDHEN and CDR2 SYDVKM.

This clone counts as hyperexpanded. The J gene is TRBJ1-5, the V gene TRBV6-5; D uncertain. Germline V gene data show CDR1 as MNHEY and CDR2 as SVGAGI. V was cut by 3 bases and J by 2 bases, with 5 bases left in between. The CDR3 spans 13 residues. The CDR3 DNA is TGTGCCAGCAGTTATCAGGGCAATCAGCCCCAGCATTTT. Its translation: CASSYQGNQPQHF.

Written as DNA, the CDR3 is TGTGCCAGCAGTGCAGATATGAATGGCTACACCTTC. Amino acid sequence: CASSADMNGYTF. The rearrangement links TRBV27 to TRBJ1-2; D remains unclear. Trimming pared 5 bases from V and 6 bases from J, leaving 10 bases between. The length of the CDR3 is 12 residues. Per germline, CDR1 MNHEY and CDR2 SMNVEV (reference sequence).

To note about this clone: At one end, the junction sequence differs from germline, possibly due to a read error. The chain carries TRBV3-1 (or the pseudogene TRBV3-2) and TRBJ2-1; the match to TRBD2 covers 9 bases. Germline V gives CDR1 LGHDT, CDR2 YNNKEL (reference sequence). CDR3 size: 17 residues. The CDR3 loop is CASSKDTLAGIYNEQFF. The CDR3 nucleotides are TGTGCCAGCAGCAAAGACACCCTAGCGGGGATCTACAATGAGCAGTTCTTC.